This T cell receptor (beta chain) is drawn from a study of regulatory T cells in long-lasting Graves disease. For TCR beta, libraries came from iRepertoire HTBI primers and Arm-PCR of CDR3 regions. TCRdb independently ran MiXCR on the multiplex PCR reads; one entry per CDR3 protein. The data show 500,000 or so distinct CDR3 sequences, around 15% seen once. This CDR3 is built from 14 residues. Germline assignment: CDR1 SGDLS and CDR2 YYNGEE. V was clipped by 0 bases and J by 7 bases, with 11 bases between them. This clonotype was observed a few times. Sample time point: newly diagnosed GD, antithyroid drugs for less than 3 months. Extracted PBMC RNA gave rise to the TCR library. The same data also contributed to another study, on T cells in Graves' hyperthyroidism and ophthalmopathy.

V and J are TRBV9 and TRBJ1-5; D is perhaps TRBD1 (5 bases). The source material was peripheral blood mononuclear cells (PBMCs), sampled at new diagnosis, from a patient treated with antithyroid drugs. The sequence was obtained from a middle-aged woman with Graves disease. CDR3 coding DNA: TGTGCCAGCAGCGTAGAACAGGAGGGACAGCCCCAGCATTTT. It specifies CASSVEQEGQPQHF.